A selection of T cell receptor beta chains follows, all from one sample in a study of a mutant IDH1 vaccine in newly diagnosed glioma. Antigens of these TCRs are unknown. The protocol was immunoSEQ multiplex PCR, while the TCRdb copy is restricted to in-frame clones and leaves out a portion. The sample yields tens of thousands of clones, 83% seen once. The sequences come from PBMCs, collected from a glioma patient whose treatment included an IDH1 peptide vaccine. Receptor source: a woman between 50 and 59 years old with glioma. CDR3s include the opening cysteine and the closing phenylalanine or tryptophan. Fields, in order: V gene, J gene, D gene, clone size, CDR3 DNA, CDR3 protein. D genes are given only for firm matches. Size tells how often a clone was seen (once, few, many) or the class of an expanded clone, and some rows leave it out.

TRBV6-1	TRBJ2-7	-	once	TGTGCCAGCAGTGAATCTCTCTACGAGCAGTACTTC	CASSESLYEQYF
TRBV28	TRBJ1-2	-	-	TGTGCCAGCAGTTTCGCAGCTTATGGCTACACCTTC	CASSFAAYGYTF
TRBV14	TRBJ1-1	-	-	TGTGCCAGCAGCCGTTTTACGACTGAAGCTTTCTTT	CASSRFTTEAFF
TRBV5-1	TRBJ1-2	-	-	TGCGCCAGCAGCTCAGCAGGAGGCGATGCCTATGGCTACACCTTC	CASSSAGGDAYGYTF
TRBV2	TRBJ1-1	-	-	TGTGCCAGCTCGGCATTCGGCGACACTGAAGCTTTCTTT	CASSAFGDTEAFF
TRBV7-2	TRBJ2-3	-	-	TGTGCCAGCAGCAGAGAAGTGGAGGATACGCAGTATTTT	CASSREVEDTQYF
TRBV27	TRBJ1-2	TRBD1	-	TGTGCCAGCAGTTTTACAGGACAGGGTCGTGGCTACACCTTC	CASSFTGQGRGYTF
TRBV2	TRBJ2-7	TRBD1	-	TGTGCCAGCAGTGAGGCCGGGACAGCAACCTACGAGCAGTACTTC	CASSEAGTATYEQYF
TRBV7-9	TRBJ2-7	TRBD2	-	TGTGCCAGCAGTTCCGGGACTAGCATCGTAGAGCAGTACTTC	CASSSGTSIVEQYF
TRBV6-6	TRBJ2-7	TRBD2	-	TGTGCCAGCAGTTACTCGGCGTGGCGGGGGAACGAGCAGTACTTC	CASSYSAWRGNEQYF
TRBV2	TRBJ1-6	-	few	TGTGCCAGCAGCGTTACAGTGAATAATTCACCCCTCCACTTT	CASSVTVNNSPLHF
TRBV19	TRBJ1-2	TRBD1	-	TGTGCCAGTAGTATGAAAAAGACAGGGGATGGCTACACCTTC	CASSMKKTGDGYTF
TRBV27	TRBJ1-5	TRBD1	-	TGTGCCAGCAGCGAGGGACAGGGAATATTTCAGCCCCAGCATTTT	CASSEGQGIFQPQHF
TRBV29-1	TRBJ1-2	TRBD1	-	TGCAGCGTGTGGGGACAGGGGAACTATGGCTACACCTTC	CSVWGQGNYGYTF
TRBV7-9	TRBJ2-2	TRBD2	-	TGTGCCAGCAGTCCCGACTGGGAAGCGGGGGGTCTGAACACCGGGGAGCTGTTTTTT	CASSPDWEAGGLNTGELFF
TRBV6-1	TRBJ1-6	-	-	TGTGCCAGCAGTGAACTGGGGGCTGGTGGATCACCCCTCCACTTT	CASSELGAGGSPLHF
TRBV4-1	TRBJ1-5	-	-	TGCGCCAGCAGCCAAGATAACCGGGGGGGGGTTAGGGCCCAGCATTTT	CASSQDNRGGVRAQHF
TRBV5-1	TRBJ2-5	-	few	TGCGCCAGCAGCTTGGAAGAGACCCAGTACTTC	CASSLEETQYF
TRBV5-1	TRBJ1-1	TRBD1	-	TGCGCCAGCAGCTTATCTACAGGGGGTGGGGGCACTGAAGCTTTCTTT	CASSLSTGGGGTEAFF
TRBV25-1	TRBJ1-2	TRBD1	-	TGTGCCAGCAGGGGAGGCAGGGGGGATGGCTACACCTTC	CASRGGRGDGYTF
TRBV6-5	TRBJ1-3	TRBD1	-	TGTGCCAGCAGTTACACAGGGGGCGTTGGAAACACCATATATTTT	CASSYTGGVGNTIYF
TRBV9	TRBJ1-5	-	-	TGTGCCAGCAGCGACTCCGGGGCCCGAGGGCCCCAGCATTTT	CASSDSGARGPQHF
TRBV6-1	TRBJ1-2	-	-	TGTGCCAGCAGTGCGACGGACTATGGCTACACCTTC	CASSATDYGYTF
TRBV5-4	TRBJ2-5	-	-	TGTGCCAGCAGCTTACAGGGGGGGGAGACCCAGTACTTC	CASSLQGGETQYF
TRBV5-5	TRBJ2-1	-	-	TGTGCCAGCAGCTTGGTAAAGGGTGAGCAGTTCTTC	CASSLVKGEQFF
TRBV6-1	TRBJ2-3	-	-	TGTGCCAGCAGAGCAGACCCAGATACGCAGTATTTT	CASRADPDTQYF
TRBV4-3	TRBJ2-5	TRBD1	-	TGCGCCAGCAGCCAACACAGGGGGCTAGAGACCCAGTACTTC	CASSQHRGLETQYF
TRBV28	TRBJ1-2	-	few	TGTGCCAGCAGTTTATTGGGGGGCGCACACTATGGCTACACCTTC	CASSLLGGAHYGYTF
TRBV19	TRBJ2-3	TRBD2	once	TGTGCCAGTAGTACCGGAGCGGGGGGCTACCGCACAGATACGCAGTATTTT	CASSTGAGGYRTDTQYF
TRBV4-1	TRBJ1-2	-	-	TGCGCCAGCAGCCAAGCAGGACAGTTCCTTTTCTATGGCTACACCTTC	CASSQAGQFLFYGYTF
TRBV7-9	TRBJ1-2	TRBD1	few	TGTGCCAGCAGCTTACCAGGGGGCTATGGCTACACCTTC	CASSLPGGYGYTF
TRBV4-2	TRBJ1-2	-	-	TGTGCCAGCAGCCAAGAGGGGCATGGCTACACCTTC	CASSQEGHGYTF
TRBV29-1	TRBJ2-1	-	-	TGCAGCGTCTTGGAGCGCAATGAGCAGTTCTTC	CSVLERNEQFF
TRBV7-9	TRBJ2-5	TRBD2	-	TGTGCCAGCAGCAGGACTAGCGGGGGGGGAGAGACCCAGTACTTC	CASSRTSGGGETQYF
TRBV5-5	TRBJ1-4	TRBD1	-	TGTGCCAGCAGCTTGCGGGGGGCAGGGGGCTTTGAAAAACTGTTTTTT	CASSLRGAGGFEKLFF
TRBV5-6	TRBJ1-2	-	-	TGTGCCAGCAGCTTTCAGGCTAGCTACCAGAACTATGGCTACACCTTC	CASSFQASYQNYGYTF
TRBV5-1	TRBJ1-5	-	-	TGCGCCAGCAGCCCAGGGAGCACCACCGGGCTCGGCAATCAGCCCCAGCATTTT	CASSPGSTTGLGNQPQHF
TRBV27	TRBJ1-2	-	few	TGTGCCAGCAGTTTATCGACAGAGACCTATGGCTACACCTTC	CASSLSTETYGYTF
TRBV18	TRBJ1-2	TRBD1	-	TGTGCCAGCTCACCCGGGACAGGGGGCAGGTTAGGCGGCTACACCTTC	CASSPGTGGRLGGYTF
TRBV18	TRBJ1-4	-	few	TGTGCCAGCTCACGGACGGGGTTTAATGAAAAACTGTTTTTT	CASSRTGFNEKLFF
TRBV19	TRBJ1-5	-	-	TGTGCCAGCACCCCCGGGGGGTCGGGCAATCAGCCCCAGCATTTT	CASTPGGSGNQPQHF
TRBV6-5	TRBJ1-5	-	-	TGTGCCAGCAGTGCAGTCCCTAATCAGCCCCAGCATTTT	CASSAVPNQPQHF
TRBV5-4	TRBJ2-1	TRBD2	-	TGTGCCAGCAGCTTGGATCGGCTAGCGGGGACCAATGAGCAGTTCTTC	CASSLDRLAGTNEQFF
TRBV29-1	TRBJ1-2	TRBD1	-	TGCAGCGTTGAGGGGACAGGGACCTATGGCTACACCTTC	CSVEGTGTYGYTF
TRBV29-1	TRBJ2-3	TRBD2	-	TGCAGCGTTTCGGCGGGGGGTCCCACAGATACGCAGTATTTT	CSVSAGGPTDTQYF
TRBV25-1	TRBJ1-2	-	-	TGTGCCAGCAGTGAGCCAGGGACGGTCTATGGCTACACCTTC	CASSEPGTVYGYTF
TRBV6-6	TRBJ2-7	-	-	TGTGCCAGCAGTGCGATCTCCTACGAGCAGTACTTC	CASSAISYEQYF
TRBV29-1	TRBJ2-2	-	-	TGCAGCGTTGGTAGGGAAAACACCGGGGAGCTGTTTTTT	CSVGRENTGELFF
TRBV5-1	TRBJ2-3	-	-	TGCGCCAGCAGCTTTGGGATCCCCACAGATACGCAGTATTTT	CASSFGIPTDTQYF
TRBV7-6	TRBJ1-3	-	-	TGTGCCAGCAGCTTCGTCGCCAGCTCTGGAAACACCATATATTTT	CASSFVASSGNTIYF
TRBV5-1	TRBJ1-1	-	once	TGCGCCAGCAGCCCACAGGGGAACACTGAAGCTTTCTTT	CASSPQGNTEAFF
TRBV20-1	TRBJ1-1	-	once	TGCAGTGCTGGGTCGAACACTGAAGCTTTCTTT	CSAGSNTEAFF
TRBV12-2	TRBJ2-2	-	few	TGTGCAAGTCGCTCCGACACCGGGGAGCTGTTTTTT	CASRSDTGELFF
TRBV10-1	TRBJ2-7	-	-	TGCGCCAGCAGGCGAAAAGGGGCGTCAGAGCAGTACTTC	CASRRKGASEQYF
TRBV11-3	TRBJ2-7	TRBD2	-	TGTGCCAGCAGCTTAGAGATTACTAGCGGGGGTAGCTCCTACGAGCAGTACTTC	CASSLEITSGGSSYEQYF
TRBV5-1	TRBJ2-6	-	-	TGCGCCAGCAGCATCGACGGCTCTGGGGCCAACGTCCTGACTTTC	CASSIDGSGANVLTF
TRBV27	TRBJ1-1	TRBD1	-	TGTGCCAGCAGCCCCGGGACAGGGTACCCGTTTGAAGCTTTCTTT	CASSPGTGYPFEAFF